The 2 T cell receptor beta chains below come from one sample, sequenced in a study of blood T cell repertoires in COVID-19. TCRdb's table, derived via immunoSEQ multiplex PCR, lists solely in-frame clones and lacks some. The data show approximately 230,000 clones, about 87% seen once. Sequenced sample: peripheral blood. All receptors come from a woman under 40 with COVID-19, enrolled during active disease.

The chain recombines TRBV19 with TRBJ2-3; possibly TRBD2 for D (5 bases). The CDR3 totals 18 residues. The V gene's germline CDR1 is LNHDA and CDR2 SQIVND (reference sequence). Trimming left V 10 bases short and J 0 bases short, with 26 bases between. CDR3 protein: CAKVEDSQCLLSTDTQYF. The CDR3 region has the DNA TGTGCCAAAGTGGAGGACTCCCAGTGCCTTTTAAGCACAGATACGCAGTATTTT. Combining the CDR3 with reference TRBV19 and TRBJ2-3 gives the whole variable domain DGGITQSPKYLFRKEGQNVTLSCEQNLNHDAMYWYRQDPGQGLRLIYYSQIVNDFQKGDIAEGYSVSREKKESFPLTVTSAQKNPTAFYLCAKVEDSQCLLSTDTQYFGPGTRLTVL.

The chain couples TRBV6-2 or TRBV6-3 to TRBJ1-6; a weak D match, TRBD1 (5 bases). This CDR3 spans 16 amino acids. Trimming cost V 5 bases and J 10 bases, with 21 bases left between them. Germline V CDR1 and CDR2: MNHEY, SVGEGT. CDR3 protein: CASSRGTLGVISPLHF. CDR3 nucleotides: TGTGCCAGCAGTCGGGGGACGTTAGGGGTAATCTCACCCCTCCACTTT.